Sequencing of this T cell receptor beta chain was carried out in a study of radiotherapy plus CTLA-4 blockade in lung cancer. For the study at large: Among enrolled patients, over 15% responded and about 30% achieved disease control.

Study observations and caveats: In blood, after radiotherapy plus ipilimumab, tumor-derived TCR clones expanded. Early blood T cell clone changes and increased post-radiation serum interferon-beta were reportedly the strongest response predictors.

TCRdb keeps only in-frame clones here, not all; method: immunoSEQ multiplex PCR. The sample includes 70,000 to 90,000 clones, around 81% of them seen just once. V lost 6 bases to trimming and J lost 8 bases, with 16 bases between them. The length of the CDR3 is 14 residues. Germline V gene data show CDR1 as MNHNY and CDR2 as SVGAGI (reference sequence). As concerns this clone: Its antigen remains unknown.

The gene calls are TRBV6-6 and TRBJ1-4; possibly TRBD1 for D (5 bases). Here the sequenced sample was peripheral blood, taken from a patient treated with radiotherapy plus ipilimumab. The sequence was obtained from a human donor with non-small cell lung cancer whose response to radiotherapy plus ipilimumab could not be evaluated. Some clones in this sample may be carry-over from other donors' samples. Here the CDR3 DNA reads TGTGCCAGCAGCCTCGGGACTCGCGGGGAAAAACTGTTTTTT. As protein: CASSLGTRGEKLFF.